This T cell receptor (beta chain) was sequenced for a study of blood T cell repertoires in COVID-19. The overall study: Sites in the United States, Italy and Spain provided acute and convalescent COVID-19 samples. The analysed material was cDNA or gDNA that came from T cells, B-cell-depleted T cells, or PBMCs.

Germline CDR1 is WNHNN and CDR2 is SYGVQD (reference sequence). This CDR3 contains 11 residues. Generated by immunoSEQ multiplex PCR, the TCRdb table keeps only in-frame clones and is missing some. The data show 90,000 to 100,000 clones, 75% to 85% seen once. About this clone itself: At one boundary the junction diverges from the germline segment, which might be a read error.

Sequenced sample: peripheral blood. The gene calls are TRBV10-1 and TRBJ1-1; 9 bases are shared with TRBD1. The clonotype was recovered from a man aged 55 to 70 with acute or convalescent COVID-19. CDR3 amino acids: CASSAGTGLIF. DNA for the CDR3: TGCGCCAGCTCCGCCGGGACAGGGCTTATTTTT.